The 3 T cell receptor beta chains given below trace back to one sample, sequenced in a study of CD8 T cells in ankylosing spondylitis. TCRdb fed the 5' RACE reads into MiXCR, producing one record per CDR3 protein. The repertoire holds about 360,000 distinct CDR3 sequences, with around 20% as singletons. Sequencing used blood, either unsorted or a sorted T cell fraction (not recorded which). Receptor source: a male donor with ankylosing spondylitis or in good health (not recorded which).

V and J are TRBV13 and TRBJ1-1; D is unclear. The length of the CDR3 is 13 residues. V dropped 4 bases and J dropped 7 bases, with 13 bases sitting between them. CDR1 and CDR2 from the germline V gene are PRHDT and FYEKMQ (reference sequence). This chain's CDR3 is CASSSPPGGEAFF. For the CDR3, the DNA is TGTGCCAGCAGCTCCCCGCCCGGCGGTGAAGCTTTCTTT.

The chain is built from TRBV4-1 and TRBJ2-3, with D perhaps TRBD2 (6 bases). The CDR3 has 16 amino acids. V lost 3 bases and J lost 3, with 16 bases in between. Per germline, CDR1 MGHRA and CDR2 YSYEKL. CDR3 nucleotide sequence: TGCGCCAGCAGCCAGATCGGGCTAGCGAGAACAGATACGCAGTATTTT. Translation: CASSQIGLARTDTQYF.

The chain has TRBV3-1 and TRBJ2-6; 7 bases line up with TRBD1. Germline V lookup: CDR1 LGHDT, CDR2 YNNKEL (reference sequence). Trimming removed 5 bases from V and 4 bases from J; junction bases left unmatched: 5. The CDR3 length is 15 residues. The CDR3: CASSVTGMGANVLTF. The CDR3, as DNA: TGTGCCAGCAGCGTGACAGGGATGGGGGCCAACGTCCTGACTTTC.